The 24 T cell receptor beta chains below were found in one sample sequenced in a study of blood T cell repertoires in COVID-19 (dated by TCRdb to about 2020). The library came from the immunoSEQ multiplex PCR assay. TCRdb holds this immuneACCESS table with in-frame rearrangements only. Some clones are missing; in checked studies, unresolved V genes explain under half, and the rest has no known cause. In all, the sample holds around 260,000 clones, and 83% of those were seen once. Of the sample, roughly a tenth is held by the ten largest clones. Sample: peripheral blood. The receptors derive from a woman between 45 and 60 years old who had recovered from COVID-19.

The chain employs TRBV25-1 and TRBJ2-7; D might be TRBD1 (5 bases). The CDR3 loop spans 12 amino acids. The V gene lost 3 bases and the J gene lost 5 bases, with 8 bases spanning the gap. Per germline, CDR1 MGHDK and CDR2 SYGVNS. The CDR3 DNA is TGTGCCAGCAGTGAGCAGGGTCACGAGCAGTACTTC. It specifies CASSEQGHEQYF.

Points on this clone: Other DNA sequences in this sample translate to the same CDR3. The chain carries TRBV28 and TRBJ1-1, with TRBD1 as a possible D gene (5 bases). Germline assignment: CDR1 MDHEN and CDR2 SYDVKM. V was cut by 3 bases and J by 6 bases, with 11 bases left in between. This CDR3 spans 13 amino acids. The CDR3 sequence: CASSFGGGAEAFF. The CDR3 nucleotides are TGTGCCAGCAGTTTTGGCGGGGGGGCTGAAGCTTTCTTT.

This clone has only a few counts. This sequence joins TRBV3-1 (or the pseudogene TRBV3-2) and TRBJ2-1; the match to TRBD2 covers 15 bases. Germline-derived CDR1 and CDR2 are LGHDT and YNNKEL (reference sequence). The trim removed 0 bases at V and 4 bases at J, leaving 1 base unmatched. This CDR3 contains 17 residues. CDR3 sequence: CASSQDGLAGGYNEQFF. The CDR3 region has the DNA TGTGCCAGCAGCCAAGACGGACTAGCGGGGGGGTACAATGAGCAGTTCTTC.

This clone is a singleton in its sample. The V call is TRBV12-3 or TRBV12-4, the J call TRBJ1-4, with D maybe TRBD1 (6 bases). CDR3 size: 13 residues. Trimming stripped 1 base from V and 12 bases from J, with 12 bases between. CDR3 DNA: TGTGCCAGCAGTTTAGACCAGGGGATTGAACTGTTTTTT. This encodes CASSLDQGIELFF.

V usage is TRBV7-2 and J usage is TRBJ1-5, with a possible D match to TRBD1 (5 bases). This CDR3 is 16 amino acids long. Germline V gene sequence: CDR1 SGHTA, CDR2 FQGNSA. V shed 1 base and J shed 0 bases, with 10 bases lying between them. DNA of the CDR3: TGTGCCAGCAGCTTAGAGCAGGGTTCTAGCAATCAGCCCCAGCATTTT. Translation gives CASSLEQGSSNQPQHF.

The chain employs TRBV5-4 and TRBJ1-3; 9 positions match TRBD1. J was trimmed by 2 bases and V by 4 bases; bases with no gene match: 4. The CDR3 runs 15 residues. The V gene's germline CDR1 is SGHNT and CDR2 YYREEE (reference sequence). The CDR3 protein is CASSTRTGAGNTIYF. The CDR3 region has the DNA TGTGCCAGCAGCACAAGGACAGGGGCTGGAAACACCATATATTTT.

This clone was picked up a small number of times. The rearrangement links TRBV3-1 (or the pseudogene TRBV3-2) to TRBJ1-2; unclear D gene. The CDR3 has 13 residues. Trimming shortened V by 1 base and J by 4 bases, and 7 bases separated the two germline ends. Germline V lookup: CDR1 LGHDT, CDR2 YNNKEL (reference sequence). The CDR3: CASSQGDFYGYTF. The CDR3 DNA is TGTGCCAGCAGCCAAGGCGACTTCTATGGCTACACCTTC.

The gene calls are TRBV5-8 and TRBJ2-7; 7 nucleotides agree with TRBD2. This CDR3 spans 16 amino acids. Germline V lookup: CDR1 SGHTS, CDR2 YDEGEE. Losses at the gene ends were 5 bases for V and 4 bases for J; bases not matched to a gene: 15. The CDR3 DNA reads as TGTGCCAGCAGTTTCCGCCAGGGCGGGAGCGAATACGAGCAGTACTTC. Its protein is CASSFRQGGSEYEQYF.

In the case of this clone: The sample has other DNA sequences that encode this CDR3 too. The chain couples TRBV9 to TRBJ2-7; a weak D match, TRBD2 (6 bases). CDR3 length: 14 amino acids. From germline, CDR1 is SGDLS and CDR2 YYNGEE. V shed 5 bases and J shed 0 bases, with 12 bases lying between them. CDR3 sequence reads: CASSPSGSSYEQYF. CDR3 nucleotide sequence: TGTGCCAGCAGTCCCAGCGGGTCCTCCTACGAGCAGTACTTC. The whole variable domain, remainder taken from reference TRBV9 and TRBJ2-7, is DSGVTQTPKHLITATGQRVTLRCSPRSGDLSVYWYQQSLDQGLQFLIQYYNGEERAKGNILERFSAQQFPDLHSELNLSSLELGDSALYFCASSPSGSSYEQYFGPGTRLTVT.

V and J are TRBV10-3 and TRBJ2-7; TRBD2 matches 7 bases. The CDR3 loop spans 15 amino acids. The germline CDR1 and CDR2 sequences are ENHRY and SYGVKD. V dropped 6 bases and J dropped 4; count of bases not matched to a gene: 12. This CDR3 reads CAISLKPGGEYEQYF. The CDR3 DNA is TGTGCCATCAGCCTCAAACCGGGGGGTGAATACGAGCAGTACTTC.

The rearrangement links TRBV7-9 to TRBJ2-3; maybe TRBD1 (5 bases). Trimming cost V 2 bases and J 5 bases, with 17 bases left between them. CDR3 size: 16 residues. The germline CDR1 and CDR2 sequences are SEHNR and FQNEAQ (reference sequence). The CDR3 spells CASSLTDTYYGDTQYF. The CDR3 nucleotides read TGTGCCAGCAGCTTAACGGACACCTATTACGGAGATACGCAGTATTTT.

The V and J genes are TRBV28 and TRBJ2-7; TRBD1 matches 7 bases. V shed 3 bases and J 5 bases; nucleotides not matched to a gene: 7. Germline V CDR1 and CDR2: MDHEN, SYDVKM. The CDR3 runs 14 residues. In DNA form, the CDR3 reads TGTGCCAGCAGTTTTAACCGGGACAGAAACGAGCAGTACTTC. Protein sequence: CASSFNRDRNEQYF.

The chain employs TRBV6-2 or TRBV6-3 and TRBJ2-1; 8 bases are shared with TRBD2. J was trimmed by 8 bases and V by 2 bases; bases with no gene match: 8. CDR1 and CDR2 from the germline V gene are MNHEY and SVGEGT. The CDR3 has 15 amino acids. The CDR3 sequence: CASSYGTRSLDEQFF. Here the CDR3 DNA reads TGTGCCAGCAGTTACGGGACTAGGTCGTTGGATGAGCAGTTCTTC.

The V and J genes are TRBV19 and TRBJ1-3; D gene ambiguous. The germline V gene has CDR1 LNHDA and CDR2 SQIVND (reference sequence). V lost 3 bases and J lost 2, with 11 bases in between. This CDR3 is built from 15 residues. Here the CDR3 reads CASSIGQVAGNTIYF. CDR3 nucleotide sequence: TGTGCCAGTAGTATTGGGCAGGTTGCTGGAAACACCATATATTTT.

V is TRBV3-1 (or the pseudogene TRBV3-2) and J is TRBJ2-7, with D perhaps TRBD2 (6 bases). V lost 4 bases, J lost 5 bases, and 15 bases lay in between. This CDR3 contains 14 residues. CDR1 and CDR2 (germline): LGHDT, YNNKEL (reference sequence). CDR3 amino acids: CASSPRGVGNEQYF. The CDR3 nucleotides are TGTGCCAGCAGCCCGCGGGGTGTCGGGAACGAGCAGTACTTC.

This clone has a single count. The chain couples TRBV9 to TRBJ1-3; D not resolved. Trimming cost V 0 bases and J 3 bases, with 16 bases left between them. CDR1 and CDR2 from the germline V gene are SGDLS and YYNGEE. This CDR3 spans 17 amino acids. DNA of the CDR3: TGTGCCAGCAGCGTAGATCTGCGGAGGGCTGGTGGAAACACCATATATTTT. It specifies CASSVDLRRAGGNTIYF. Full variable domain (missing parts from reference TRBV9 and TRBJ1-3): DSGVTQTPKHLITATGQRVTLRCSPRSGDLSVYWYQQSLDQGLQFLIQYYNGEERAKGNILERFSAQQFPDLHSELNLSSLELGDSALYFCASSVDLRRAGGNTIYFGEGSWLTVV.

The rearrangement joins TRBV5-1 to TRBJ2-2; tentatively, D is TRBD1 (6 bases). This CDR3 is built from 16 residues. Germline CDR1 is SGHRS and CDR2 is YFSETQ. Trimming stripped 1 base from V and 5 bases from J, with 15 bases between. CDR3 nucleotides: TGCGCCAGCAGCTTGTACTCGGATCAGGGGACCGGGGAGCTGTTTTTT. Its protein is CASSLYSDQGTGELFF.

The chain joins TRBV20-1 to TRBJ2-6; D possibly corresponds to TRBD1 (5 bases). The V end lost 3 bases, the J end lost 1 base, and 13 bases lay between the germline ends. This CDR3 comprises 16 residues. CDR1 is DFQATT and CDR2 is SNEGSKA in the germline V gene (reference sequence). The CDR3: CSASEVAGSGANVLTF. The CDR3, as DNA: TGCAGTGCTAGTGAGGTGGCAGGGTCTGGGGCCAACGTCCTGACTTTC.

V and J are TRBV18 and TRBJ2-7; maybe TRBD1 (5 bases). The CDR3 has 13 amino acids. Germline V gene sequence: CDR1 KGHSH, CDR2 LQKENI. V was shortened by 6 bases and J by 3 bases, with 12 bases between the two germline ends. The CDR3 sequence: CASSSTELYEQYF. The CDR3 DNA reads TGTGCCAGCTCCTCGACAGAGCTCTACGAGCAGTACTTC.

The chain carries TRBV6-2 or TRBV6-3 and TRBJ2-2; D is possibly TRBD2 (5 bases). Trimming left V 1 base short and J 2 bases short, with 14 bases between. CDR1 is MNHEY and CDR2 is SVGEGT in the germline V gene. The CDR3 consists of 17 residues. For the CDR3, the DNA is TGTGCCAGCAGTTACTACGCCTCCGGGGTTAACACCGGGGAGCTGTTTTTT. Its translation: CASSYYASGVNTGELFF.

This chain links TRBV28 with TRBJ1-5, with D maybe TRBD1 (6 bases). The germline gives CDR1 MDHEN, CDR2 SYDVKM. V was shortened by 6 bases and J by 5 bases, with 20 bases between the two germline ends. CDR3 length: 16 amino acids. In nucleotides, the CDR3 is TGTGCCAGCAGGAGCAGGGGTTACTCAAGGGATCAGCCCCAGCATTTT. Its protein product is CASRSRGYSRDQPQHF.

The chain recombines TRBV3-1 (or the pseudogene TRBV3-2) with TRBJ2-2; 12 bases are a match to TRBD2. This CDR3 is built from 17 residues. With V trimmed by 3 bases and J by 2 bases, 4 bases remained unmatched. CDR1 and CDR2 from the germline V gene are LGHDT and YNNKEL (reference sequence). The CDR3 DNA reads as TGTGCCAGCAGCCATGGACTAGCGGGGATTAACACCGGGGAGCTGTTTTTT. Translating gives CASSHGLAGINTGELFF.

The chain recombines TRBV7-2 with TRBJ2-7; D is perhaps TRBD2 (6 bases). Germline V gene data show CDR1 as SGHTA and CDR2 as FQGNSA. This CDR3 comprises 14 residues. V gave up 3 bases and J gave up 4 bases, with 13 bases separating them. For the CDR3, the DNA is TGTGCCAGCAGCTTCCAAGAAGGGAGGTACGAGCAGTACTTC. This encodes CASSFQEGRYEQYF.

The rearrangement links TRBV19 to TRBJ2-7, with a tentative D call TRBD2 (6 bases). Per germline, CDR1 LNHDA and CDR2 SQIVND (reference sequence). V lost 5 bases to trimming and J lost 0 bases, with 8 bases between them. CDR3 length: 13 residues. The chain's CDR3 is CASSPGLSYEQYF. CDR3 coding DNA: TGTGCCAGTAGTCCGGGACTCTCCTACGAGCAGTACTTC. The full variable domain, with the rest looked up from reference TRBV19 and TRBJ2-7, is DGGITQSPKYLFRKEGQNVTLSCEQNLNHDAMYWYRQDPGQGLRLIYYSQIVNDFQKGDIAEGYSVSREKKESFPLTVTSAQKNPTAFYLCASSPGLSYEQYFGPGTRLTVT.